The 5 T cell receptor beta chains presented below share a single source sample, sequenced in a study of type 1 regulatory T cells. No antigen has been identified for these receptors. TCRdb reprocessed the reads via MiXCR and lists one record per CDR3 protein. Among about 42,000 distinct CDR3 sequences listed, more than 9% were seen once. Sequenced sample: cultured non-Tr1 T cells, either the whole culture or a sorted T cell fraction (not recorded which). The receptors here all came from a human donor in good health.

This clonotype was detected only a few times. The rearrangement links TRBV30 to TRBJ1-2; a weak D match, TRBD1 (5 bases). Trimming pared 2 bases from V and 2 bases from J, leaving 12 bases between. Germline CDR1 is GTSNPN and CDR2 is SVGIG (reference sequence). The CDR3 loop spans 14 amino acids. In DNA, the CDR3 is TGTGCCTGGAGTACGGGGGTAGGGAACTATGGCTACACCTTC. Its translation: CAWSTGVGNYGYTF.

This clonotype was found many times. The rearrangement links TRBV20-1 to TRBJ1-1, with 7 positions matching TRBD1. CDR1 and CDR2 (germline): DFQATT, SNEGSKA (reference sequence). The CDR3 has 16 residues. V lost 3 bases, J lost 1 base, and 11 bases stayed unmatched. The CDR3 spells CSARPGQETQNTEAFF. The CDR3 coding sequence is TGCAGTGCTAGGCCCGGACAGGAGACTCAGAACACTGAAGCTTTCTTT.

The chain couples TRBV20-1 to TRBJ2-1; TRBD2 matches 8 bases. Unmatched junction bases numbered 7, after V lost 5 bases and J lost 7 bases. CDR1 DFQATT and CDR2 SNEGSKA come from the germline V gene (reference sequence). The CDR3 runs to 13 residues. This CDR3 is CSAAGLGLNEQFF. CDR3 sequence (DNA): TGCAGTGCTGCGGGACTAGGGCTAAATGAGCAGTTCTTC.

This chain links TRBV7-3 with TRBJ2-3; unclear D gene. Germline-derived CDR1 and CDR2 are SGHTA and FQGTGA. The length of the CDR3 is 16 residues. V lost 2 bases, J lost 0 bases, and 12 bases lay in between. The CDR3 sequence: CASSLYGPRSTDTQYF. The CDR3 DNA reads as TGTGCCAGCAGCTTATACGGCCCCCGAAGCACAGATACGCAGTATTTT.

The sample holds many counts of this clonotype. The rearrangement uses TRBV10-3 and TRBJ2-3, with D perhaps TRBD1 or TRBD2 (6 bases each). Trimming removed 7 bases from V and 4 bases from J, with 12 bases in between. CDR3 length equals 13 residues. Germline V lookup: CDR1 ENHRY, CDR2 SYGVKD. CDR3 in DNA: TGTGCCATCACGGGGGCTCTCTCAGATACGCAGTATTTT. This sequence encodes CAITGALSDTQYF.